Listed here is a single TCR beta chain. The data stem from a study of T cells in Graves' hyperthyroidism and ophthalmopathy. RNA transcripts yielded amplified TCR beta CDR3 regions. The HTBI primer set served for first-round RT-PCR of the TCR CDR3. MiXCR was run by TCRdb on the multiplex PCR reads, yielding one entry per CDR3 protein. Found here are approximately 530,000 distinct CDR3 sequences, roughly 17% of them singletons; the top ten hold roughly 18%. Source material: blood. The TCR sequence derives from a woman between 18 and 29 years old with Graves' hyperthyroidism.

The CDR3 here is CASSLVLATYEQFF. The CDR3 DNA follows: TGCGCCAGCAGCTTGGTTCTAGCGACGTACGAGCAGTTCTTC. The V and J genes are TRBV5-1 and TRBJ2-7; D possibly corresponds to TRBD2 (6 bases). Judging by the DNA end, TRBJ2-1 fits better; the J call may be wrong. Germline V CDR1 and CDR2: SGHRS, YFSETQ. The CDR3 consists of 14 residues.